The 22 T cell receptor beta chains below all came from one sample that was sequenced in a study of blood T cells in healthy people across ages. Next came a second PCR, run for about 7 to 12 cycles, which used a sample-barcoded 5' primer along with a J-beta primer mix. Via MiXCR, TCRdb re-called the 5' RACE reads, giving one row per CDR3 protein. The table includes some 1,800,000 distinct CDR3 sequences, roughly two fifths detected once. The specimen sequenced was blood. These receptors came from a human donor in good health.

This clonotype has at least ten counts. The gene calls are TRBV10-3 and TRBJ1-2; possibly TRBD1 for D (5 bases). CDR1 ENHRY and CDR2 SYGVKD come from the germline V gene. The ends were cut back, 4 bases at V and 6 bases at J, with 6 bases in the middle. The CDR3 is 11 residues long. CDR3 DNA sequence: TGTGCCATCAGTGCGGGGGATGGCTACACCTTC. Protein: CAISAGDGYTF.

This clonotype came up a few times. The chain recombines TRBV7-8 with TRBJ2-5, with D unresolved. The CDR3 has 13 residues. Trimming left V 0 bases short and J 5 bases short, with 7 bases between. Per the germline V gene, CDR1 is SGHVS and CDR2 is FQNEAQ. DNA of the CDR3: TGTGCCAGCAGCTTAGCCCCGGCGGAGACCCAGTACTTC. Its protein is CASSLAPAETQYF.

As DNA, the CDR3 is TGTGCCAGCAGCCTGGAGGCGGATTACTATGGCTACACCTTC. It translates to CASSLEADYYGYTF. This chain links TRBV7-8 with TRBJ1-2, with D unclear. CDR1 is SGHVS, CDR2 FQNEAQ, per germline. The CDR3 consists of 14 residues. Trimming left V 5 bases short and J 3 bases short, with 13 bases between.

This clonotype turned up a few times. CDR3 sequence reads: CASERGQGVGYEQYF. The CDR3 DNA reads TGTGCCAGCGAACGGGGGCAGGGTGTAGGATACGAGCAGTACTTC. The chain is built from TRBV5-5 and TRBJ2-7; the D gene could be TRBD1 or TRBD2 (6 bases each). CDR3 length equals 15 residues. Germline assignment: CDR1 SGHKS and CDR2 YYEKEE (reference sequence). V was shortened by 7 bases and J by 4 bases, with 21 bases between the two germline ends.

This clonotype was seen only a few times. The J gene is TRBJ1-2, the V gene TRBV25-1; D possibly corresponds to TRBD1 (6 bases). The CDR3 contains 15 residues. Germline CDR1 reads MGHDK; CDR2 reads SYGVNS. The V end lost 0 bases, the J end lost 7 bases, and 15 bases lay between the germline ends. The CDR3 protein is CASSEYRGSNPGYTF. CDR3 in DNA: TGTGCCAGCAGTGAATACAGGGGAAGTAACCCTGGCTACACCTTC.

This chain links TRBV7-3 with TRBJ1-1; perhaps TRBD1 as D (6 bases). Germline V CDR1 and CDR2: SGHTA, FQGTGA. The germline V and J ends were trimmed by 5 bases and 4 bases, with 17 bases remaining between them. The CDR3 has 15 residues. The CDR3 nucleotides read TGTGCCAGCAGCCTACAGGGTAAACGTGGCACTGAAGCTTTCTTT. Protein sequence: CASSLQGKRGTEAFF. The full variable domain, its missing parts supplied by reference TRBV7-3 and TRBJ1-1, is GAGVSQTPSNKVTEKGKYVELRCDPISGHTALYWYRQSLGQGPEFLIYFQGTGAADDSGLPNDRFFAVRPEGSVSTLKIQRTERGDSAVYLCASSLQGKRGTEAFFGQGTRLTVV.

The CDR3 DNA follows: TGTGCCAGCTTAAGGGGGACCCAAGATACGCAGTATTTT. It specifies CASLRGTQDTQYF. This rearrangement joins TRBV18 to TRBJ2-3, with a weak D call TRBD1 (6 bases). The CDR3 loop spans 13 amino acids. Germline V CDR1 and CDR2: KGHSH, LQKENI. The germline V and J ends were trimmed by 7 bases and 5 bases, with 13 bases remaining between them.

V and J are TRBV7-2 and TRBJ2-2; 12 nucleotides match TRBD1. Germline V lookup: CDR1 SGHTA, CDR2 FQGNSA. The trim removed 5 bases at V and 3 bases at J, leaving 13 bases unmatched. The CDR3 consists of 19 residues. CDR3 sequence (DNA): TGTGCCAGCAGCAAGGGACAGGGGGCGCGGCGGGTTTACACCGGGGAGCTGTTTTTT. This gives the protein CASSKGQGARRVYTGELFF.

This clonotype has just a few counts. The rearrangement uses TRBV5-6 and TRBJ2-6, with no clear D. Germline CDR1 and CDR2: SGHDT and YYEEEE. The CDR3 has 11 amino acids. The V and J ends lost 6 bases and 5 bases respectively, with 3 bases between them. In DNA form, the CDR3 reads TGTGCCAGCATCCGGGCCAACGTCCTGACTTTC. It encodes CASIRANVLTF.

This clonotype was picked up a small number of times. The J gene is TRBJ2-5, the V gene TRBV20-1; tentative D call: TRBD1 (6 bases). This CDR3 contains 13 residues. CDR1 and CDR2 from the germline V gene are DFQATT and SNEGSKA (reference sequence). V gave up 3 bases and J gave up 5 bases, with 13 bases separating them. CDR3 region: CSASNRAMETQYF. CDR3 DNA sequence: TGCAGTGCTAGTAACAGGGCTATGGAGACCCAGTACTTC.

The chain has TRBV7-9 and TRBJ1-2; unclear D gene. The CDR3 covers 13 residues. Germline assignment: CDR1 SEHNR and CDR2 FQNEAQ (reference sequence). Trimming removed 1 base at V and 6 bases at J, with 9 bases between. CDR3 nucleotide sequence: TGTGCCAGCAGCTTAGAATGGCAGGATGGCTACACCTTC. Its translation: CASSLEWQDGYTF.

The chain joins TRBV7-3 to TRBJ2-1; D call uncertain. V lost 0 bases, J lost 0 bases, and 6 bases lay in between. Germline assignment: CDR1 SGHTA and CDR2 FQGTGA. CDR3 length: 15 residues. CDR3: CASSLTVGSYNEQFF. CDR3 nucleotides: TGTGCCAGCAGCTTAACAGTTGGCTCCTACAATGAGCAGTTCTTC.

This clonotype was detected only a few times. The chain has TRBV12-3 or TRBV12-4 and TRBJ2-4; tentatively, D is TRBD1 or TRBD2 (5 bases each). With the DNA end fitting TRBJ2-7 better, the J assignment may be wrong. The CDR3 length is 14 residues. The CDR3 spells CASSFMGDAYEQYF. The CDR3 DNA reads as TGTGCCAGCAGTTTTATGGGGGACGCCTACGAGCAGTACTTC.

This chain uses TRBV6-5 with TRBJ2-1; 11 bases fit TRBD2. J was trimmed by 5 bases and V by 7 bases; bases with no gene match: 7. Germline CDR1 is MNHEY and CDR2 is SVGAGI. The CDR3 loop spans 15 amino acids. In nucleotides, the CDR3 is TGTGCCAGCACCGGGCTAGCGGGGGGCGACAATGAGCAGTTCTTC. Its translation: CASTGLAGGDNEQFF.

The chain couples TRBV20-1 to TRBJ1-5; perhaps TRBD1 as D (5 bases). Trimming shortened V by 4 bases and J by 6 bases, and 16 bases separated the two germline ends. The CDR3 loop spans 14 amino acids. Germline V gene sequence: CDR1 DFQATT, CDR2 SNEGSKA (reference sequence). The CDR3 region has the DNA TGCAGTGCTACCCCTCCGGACACCGGTCAGCCCCAGCATTTT. This encodes CSATPPDTGQPQHF.

This chain joins TRBV27 and TRBJ1-6, with D possibly TRBD1 on 6 matching bases. The CDR3 loop spans 13 amino acids. Per the germline V gene, CDR1 is MNHEY and CDR2 is SMNVEV (reference sequence). With 11 bases removed from V and 8 bases from J, the gap between germline ends came to 16 bases. DNA for the CDR3: TGTGCCGCGTCACAGGGCGGTCATTCACCCCTCCACTTT. Its translation: CAASQGGHSPLHF.

This clonotype turned up a few times. The gene calls are TRBV15 and TRBJ1-2, with 7 bases identical to TRBD1. V shed 4 bases and J 8 bases; nucleotides not matched to a gene: 10. The germline V gene encodes CDR1 LNHNV and CDR2 YYDKDF (reference sequence). The CDR3 is 14 residues long. The CDR3 bases are TGTGCCACCAGCATGGCAGGGGGGCTTGGAGGCTACACCTTC. This encodes CATSMAGGLGGYTF.

The gene calls are TRBV18 and TRBJ2-3; a possible D gene is TRBD2 (6 bases). Trimming left V 6 bases short and J 3 bases short, with 16 bases between. The germline CDR1 and CDR2 sequences are KGHSH and LQKENI. CDR3 size: 15 residues. The CDR3 spells CASSRGLPQTDTQYF. The CDR3 DNA follows: TGTGCCAGCTCCCGGGGACTTCCCCAGACAGATACGCAGTATTTT. The full variable domain, with the rest looked up from reference TRBV18 and TRBJ2-3, is NAGVMQNPRHLVRRRGQEARLRCSPMKGHSHVYWYRQLPEEGLKFMVYLQKENIIDESGMPKERFSAEFPKEGPSILRIQQVVRGDSAAYFCASSRGLPQTDTQYFGPGTRLTVL.

The chain has TRBV18 and TRBJ2-5; possibly TRBD2 for D (6 bases). The tail of the sequence fits TRBJ2-7 better, so the J call may be wrong. Germline loops: CDR1 KGHSH, CDR2 LQKENI. The CDR3 totals 13 residues. CDR3 protein: CASSPREAGEQYF. DNA for the CDR3: TGTGCCAGCTCACCACGGGAAGCGGGCGAGCAGTACTTC.

The rearrangement links TRBV3-1 to TRBJ2-1; D is undetermined. Trimming pared 4 bases from V and 2 bases from J, leaving 9 bases between. CDR3 length: 14 amino acids. From germline, CDR1 is LGHDT and CDR2 YNNKEL (reference sequence). The CDR3: CASSRSRTYNEQFF. CDR3 DNA: TGTGCCAGCAGCCGATCACGGACCTACAATGAGCAGTTCTTC.

J is TRBJ2-6 and V is TRBV5-8; 8 bases are a match to TRBD2. The CDR3 loop spans 21 amino acids. Unmatched junction bases numbered 23, after V lost 7 bases and J lost 2 bases. Germline V gene data show CDR1 as SGHTS and CDR2 as YDEGEE. The CDR3 nucleotides read TGTGCCAGCGGCCAAAGGGTCTTGCTGCAGGCGCGGGGGGCTGGGGCCAACGTCCTGACTTTC. It specifies CASGQRVLLQARGAGANVLTF. Supplemented by reference TRBV5-8 and TRBJ2-6, the full variable domain reads EAGVTQSPTHLIKTRGQQATLRCSPISGHTSVYWYQQALGLGLQFLLWYDEGEERNRGNFPPRFSGRQFPNYSSELNVNALELEDSALYLCASGQRVLLQARGAGANVLTFGAGSRLTVL.

This chain joins TRBV20-1 and TRBJ2-7, with a tentative D call TRBD1 (6 bases). CDR1 is DFQATT, CDR2 SNEGSKA, per germline (reference sequence). The CDR3 extends over 14 amino acids. Trimming removed 3 bases at V and 3 bases at J, with 15 bases between. CDR3 sequence reads: CSASITGSHYEQYF. In DNA form, the CDR3 reads TGCAGTGCTAGCATCACAGGGAGCCACTACGAGCAGTACTTC.